This is a list of T cell receptor beta chains from one sample in a study of blood T cells in healthy people across ages. TCRdb processed the 5' RACE reads anew with MiXCR; each CDR3 protein has one entry. The table has fewer than 750,000 distinct CDR3 sequences, more than 45% seen once; the top ten hold approximately 15%. The source material was blood. These receptor sequences come from an elderly woman in good health. Each CDR3 is given with its conserved first and last residue. A D gene is named only where the DNA matches it firmly. The size of a clone is reported for some rows only, either as once, few or many, or as a class for expanded clones.

clone size: many; V gene: TRBV7-9; J gene: TRBJ2-5; D gene: .; CDR3 protein: CASSLEGKETQYF; CDR3 DNA: TGTGCCAGCAGCTTAGAAGGGAAAGAGACCCAGTACTTC
clone size: once; V gene: TRBV14; J gene: TRBJ1-2; D gene: .; CDR3 protein: CASSQDMAGYTF; CDR3 DNA: TGTGCCAGCAGCCAAGATATGGCGGGCTACACCTTC
clone size: .; V gene: TRBV12-3/TRBV12-4; J gene: TRBJ2-1; D gene: .; CDR3 protein: CASSPWIGLVSYNEQFF; CDR3 DNA: TGTGCCAGCAGCCCCTGGATCGGGCTAGTTTCCTACAATGAGCAGTTCTTC
clone size: few; V gene: TRBV28; J gene: TRBJ1-1; D gene: TRBD1; CDR3 protein: CASRAGTGVNTEAFF; CDR3 DNA: TGTGCCAGCAGAGCCGGGACAGGGGTGAACACTGAAGCTTTCTTT
clone size: few; V gene: TRBV30; J gene: TRBJ1-5; D gene: .; CDR3 protein: CAWSPGGNQPQHF; CDR3 DNA: TGTGCCTGGAGTCCTGGAGGTAATCAGCCCCAGCATTTT
clone size: .; V gene: TRBV20-1; J gene: TRBJ1-4; D gene: .; CDR3 protein: CSAPQGPNEKLFF; CDR3 DNA: TGCAGTGCCCCACAGGGTCCTAATGAAAAACTGTTTTTT
clone size: few; V gene: TRBV20-1; J gene: TRBJ1-4; D gene: .; CDR3 protein: CSARRRGRTNEKLFF; CDR3 DNA: TGCAGTGCTAGACGACGGGGTCGGACTAATGAAAAACTGTTTTTT
clone size: .; V gene: TRBV27; J gene: TRBJ2-3; D gene: TRBD2; CDR3 protein: CASRMLAGTDTQYF; CDR3 DNA: TGTGCCAGCAGGATGCTAGCGGGGACAGATACGCAGTATTTT
clone size: .; V gene: TRBV11-2; J gene: TRBJ1-1; D gene: .; CDR3 protein: CASSPPAGVRTEAFF; CDR3 DNA: TGTGCCAGCAGCCCCCCAGCGGGGGTGAGGACTGAAGCTTTCTTT
clone size: many; V gene: TRBV20-1; J gene: TRBJ1-2; D gene: TRBD1; CDR3 protein: CSATPGGAYGTGYGYTF; CDR3 DNA: TGCAGTGCCACTCCAGGGGGCGCCTATGGTACGGGCTATGGCTACACCTTC
clone size: once; V gene: TRBV29-1; J gene: TRBJ2-5; D gene: .; CDR3 protein: CSAREPSEQYF; CDR3 DNA: TGCAGCGCACGGGAGCCCAGTGAACAGTACTTC
clone size: .; V gene: TRBV20-1; J gene: TRBJ2-1; D gene: .; CDR3 protein: CSAAPSYEQFF; CDR3 DNA: TGCAGTGCGGCCCCTAGTTATGAGCAGTTCTTC
clone size: .; V gene: TRBV29-1; J gene: TRBJ1-1; D gene: TRBD1; CDR3 protein: CSVENPGGYTEAFF; CDR3 DNA: TGCAGCGTTGAAAACCCAGGGGGCTACACTGAAGCTTTCTTT
clone size: .; V gene: TRBV20-1; J gene: TRBJ2-3; D gene: .; CDR3 protein: CSARPWDASTDTQYF; CDR3 DNA: TGCAGTGCTAGACCTTGGGACGCCAGCACAGATACGCAGTATTTT
clone size: many; V gene: TRBV7-8; J gene: TRBJ1-5; D gene: .; CDR3 protein: CASSLGVSNQPQHF; CDR3 DNA: TGTGCCAGCAGCTTAGGAGTAAGCAATCAGCCCCAGCATTTT
clone size: .; V gene: TRBV24-1; J gene: TRBJ2-5; D gene: TRBD2; CDR3 protein: CATSGLAGGPKETQYF; CDR3 DNA: TGTGCCACCAGTGGCCTAGCGGGAGGGCCGAAGGAGACCCAGTACTTC
clone size: few; V gene: TRBV7-2; J gene: TRBJ1-2; D gene: TRBD1; CDR3 protein: CASSPTGGYGYTF; CDR3 DNA: TGTGCCAGCAGCCCTACAGGGGGCTATGGCTACACCTTC
clone size: many; V gene: TRBV11-2; J gene: TRBJ2-1; D gene: TRBD2; CDR3 protein: CASGAGASYNEQFF; CDR3 DNA: TGTGCCAGTGGGGCGGGAGCTTCCTACAATGAGCAGTTCTTC
clone size: few; V gene: TRBV20-1; J gene: TRBJ2-5; D gene: .; CDR3 protein: CSARDPRLGPLSETQYF; CDR3 DNA: TGCAGTGCTAGAGATCCCCGTCTAGGCCCTTTGTCAGAGACCCAGTACTTC
clone size: many; V gene: TRBV5-5; J gene: TRBJ2-1; D gene: TRBD1; CDR3 protein: CASSPVGTGGGSSYNEQFF; CDR3 DNA: TGTGCCAGCAGCCCCGTCGGGACAGGGGGGGGAAGCTCCTACAATGAGCAGTTCTTC
clone size: once; V gene: TRBV9; J gene: TRBJ1-3; D gene: .; CDR3 protein: CASSVGQAVLSGNTIYF; CDR3 DNA: TGTGCCAGCAGCGTAGGTCAAGCTGTCCTCTCTGGAAACACCATATATTTT
clone size: few; V gene: TRBV27; J gene: TRBJ2-7; D gene: .; CDR3 protein: CASSLGGWDYEQYF; CDR3 DNA: TGTGCCAGCAGTTTAGGGGGGTGGGACTACGAGCAGTACTTC
clone size: .; V gene: TRBV7-2; J gene: TRBJ2-7; D gene: TRBD2; CDR3 protein: CASSLGPSSGGPLQYF; CDR3 DNA: TGTGCCAGCAGCTTAGGCCCCTCTAGCGGGGGGCCCCTCCAGTACTTC
clone size: .; V gene: TRBV5-1; J gene: TRBJ2-3; D gene: TRBD1; CDR3 protein: CASSSDRGGGRVQYF; CDR3 DNA: TGCGCCAGCAGCTCTGACAGGGGAGGTGGACGAGTTCAGTATTTT
clone size: many; V gene: TRBV28; J gene: TRBJ2-1; D gene: .; CDR3 protein: CASSLGSSQFF; CDR3 DNA: TGTGCCAGCAGTTTAGGGTCGTCGCAGTTCTTC
clone size: .; V gene: TRBV6-5; J gene: TRBJ2-3; D gene: .; CDR3 protein: CASSFGLSFTDTQYF; CDR3 DNA: TGTGCCAGCAGTTTCGGGCTAAGCTTCACAGATACGCAGTATTTT
clone size: .; V gene: TRBV7-9; J gene: TRBJ2-7; D gene: .; CDR3 protein: CASSFPDSSYEQYF; CDR3 DNA: TGTGCCAGCAGCTTCCCCGATAGCTCCTACGAGCAGTACTTC
clone size: many; V gene: TRBV27; J gene: TRBJ2-5; D gene: TRBD1; CDR3 protein: CASSFWDRQETQYF; CDR3 DNA: TGTGCCAGCAGTTTCTGGGACAGACAAGAGACCCAGTACTTC
clone size: many; V gene: TRBV5-6; J gene: TRBJ2-1; D gene: TRBD1; CDR3 protein: CASSWGQGSLNEQFF; CDR3 DNA: TGTGCCAGCAGCTGGGGACAGGGGTCGCTTAATGAGCAGTTCTTC
clone size: many; V gene: TRBV5-1; J gene: TRBJ2-7; D gene: TRBD1; CDR3 protein: CASSLVQGYEQYF; CDR3 DNA: TGCGCCAGCAGCTTGGTACAGGGGTACGAGCAGTACTTC
clone size: .; V gene: TRBV2; J gene: TRBJ2-3; D gene: .; CDR3 protein: CASIAGRLRATQYF; CDR3 DNA: TGTGCCAGCATCGCAGGGCGGTTGAGGGCTACGCAGTATTTT
clone size: .; V gene: TRBV20-1; J gene: TRBJ2-1; D gene: TRBD1; CDR3 protein: CSARAGQGNYNEQFF; CDR3 DNA: TGCAGTGCTAGAGCTGGACAGGGAAACTACAATGAGCAGTTCTTC
clone size: once; V gene: TRBV20-1; J gene: TRBJ2-1; D gene: .; CDR3 protein: CSAPSVSLNEQFF; CDR3 DNA: TGCAGTGCCCCTAGCGTCTCTTTGAATGAGCAGTTCTTC
clone size: once; V gene: TRBV29-1; J gene: TRBJ2-7; D gene: .; CDR3 protein: CSVVGQVSYEQYF; CDR3 DNA: TGCAGCGTTGTGGGACAAGTTTCCTACGAGCAGTACTTC
clone size: .; V gene: TRBV4-2; J gene: TRBJ1-2; D gene: .; CDR3 protein: CASSQPGSDNYGYTF; CDR3 DNA: TGTGCCAGCAGCCAACCAGGGTCAGATAACTATGGCTACACCTTC
clone size: few; V gene: TRBV12-3/TRBV12-4; J gene: TRBJ2-2; D gene: .; CDR3 protein: CASSPGGASGELFF; CDR3 DNA: TGTGCCAGCAGTCCTGGTGGGGCCAGCGGGGAGCTGTTTTTT
clone size: .; V gene: TRBV4-3; J gene: TRBJ2-3; D gene: TRBD1; CDR3 protein: CASSQDYLTGKTDTQYF; CDR3 DNA: TGCGCCAGCAGCCAAGATTACCTGACAGGGAAAACAGATACGCAGTATTTT
clone size: many; V gene: TRBV5-5; J gene: TRBJ2-7; D gene: .; CDR3 protein: CASGISPEEQYF; CDR3 DNA: TGTGCCAGCGGGATCAGTCCAGAGGAGCAGTACTTC
clone size: .; V gene: TRBV24-1; J gene: TRBJ2-2; D gene: .; CDR3 protein: CATSGHGTGELFF; CDR3 DNA: TGTGCCACCTCGGGCCACGGCACCGGGGAGCTGTTTTTT
clone size: few; V gene: TRBV27; J gene: TRBJ1-4; D gene: TRBD1; CDR3 protein: CASSSGGQVEKLFF; CDR3 DNA: TGTGCCAGCAGCTCCGGGGGACAGGTTGAAAAACTGTTTTTT
clone size: few; V gene: TRBV27; J gene: TRBJ2-2; D gene: .; CDR3 protein: CASRRAGLYGELFF; CDR3 DNA: TGTGCCAGCAGGAGGGCGGGTTTGTACGGGGAGCTGTTTTTT
clone size: .; V gene: TRBV12-3/TRBV12-4; J gene: TRBJ2-1; D gene: TRBD1; CDR3 protein: CASSTDRSTGEQFF; CDR3 DNA: TGTGCCAGCAGTACGGACAGGTCTACCGGGGAGCAGTTCTTC
clone size: .; V gene: TRBV2; J gene: TRBJ2-7; D gene: TRBD2; CDR3 protein: CASSERDYGQYF; CDR3 DNA: TGTGCCAGCAGTGAACGGGACTACGGGCAGTACTTC